Following are 19 T cell receptor beta chains from one sample sequenced in a study of shared clonotypes between healthy human individuals. The naive CD8 subset, CD45RO-negative cells positively selected for CCR7, excluded terminally differentiated effector memory CD45RA+ cells. Libraries were prepared by immunoSEQ multiplex PCR; TCRdb keeps only in-frame clonotypes and omits some of them. The sample carries over 2 million clones, approximately 94% recorded once. Specimen: naive CD8+ T cells sorted from blood. The receptor source for this set is a man between 18 and 29 years old in good health.

The rearrangement joins TRBV30 to TRBJ1-4; no reliable D call. V dropped 4 bases and J dropped 6 bases, with 18 bases sitting between them. The germline gives CDR1 GTSNPN, CDR2 SVGIG (reference sequence). The length of the CDR3 is 15 residues. CDR3 coding DNA: TGTGCCTGGATGATCTTCTCTGGGAGGGATGAAAAACTGTTTTTT. Protein: CAWMIFSGRDEKLFF.

The V call is TRBV27, the J call TRBJ2-7; D might be TRBD1 (6 bases). V lost 1 base to trimming and J lost 2 bases, with 12 bases between them. The CDR3 totals 15 residues. Germline V CDR1 and CDR2: MNHEY, SMNVEV (reference sequence). CDR3 in DNA: TGTGCCAGCAGTTTATACCGGGACAACCCCTACGAGCAGTACTTC. Its protein is CASSLYRDNPYEQYF.

The chain links TRBV4-2 to TRBJ2-7; D gene unclear. Trimming removed 1 base at V and 6 bases at J, with 1 base between. CDR3 length: 10 amino acids. CDR1 LGHNA and CDR2 YNFKEQ come from the germline V gene. In nucleotides, the CDR3 is TGTGCCAGCAGCCAAGGCGAGCAGTACTTC. Encoded protein: CASSQGEQYF.

The V gene is TRBV6-5, the J gene TRBJ2-3; D gene unclear. Per the germline V gene, CDR1 is MNHEY and CDR2 is SVGAGI. V dropped 0 bases and J dropped 3 bases, with 4 bases sitting between them. There are 13 residues in the CDR3. The chain's CDR3 is CASSYSMTDTQYF. The CDR3 region has the DNA TGTGCCAGCAGTTACTCGATGACAGATACGCAGTATTTT.

J is TRBJ2-1 and V is TRBV9; 8 positions match TRBD2. V was clipped by 7 bases and J by 10 bases; unmatched bases: 16. CDR3 length: 15 residues. The V gene's germline CDR1 is SGDLS and CDR2 YYNGEE. The CDR3 coding sequence is TGTGCCAGCCTTCTTGCTGGAGGCGGGAGGAAAGAGCAGTTCTTC. Amino acids: CASLLAGGGRKEQFF.

To note about this clone: Other DNA sequences in the same sample also yield this CDR3. The chain uses TRBV11-3 and TRBJ2-7; TRBD2 matches 8 bases. Trimming at V came to 3 bases and at J to 3 bases, leaving 1 base not matched to a gene. This CDR3 region has 13 residues. Germline V lookup: CDR1 SGHNT, CDR2 YENEEA. CDR3 sequence: CASSFSGSYEQYF. CDR3 nucleotides: TGTGCCAGCAGCTTCAGCGGGAGCTACGAGCAGTACTTC.

The CDR3 DNA is TGTGCCAGCAGGGTGGGACCGTCGAACACTGAAGCTTTCTTT. Translating it yields CASRVGPSNTEAFF. The rearrangement joins TRBV28 to TRBJ1-1, with a possible D match to TRBD1 (5 bases). The CDR3 is 14 residues long. Germline assignment: CDR1 MDHEN and CDR2 SYDVKM. The V end was cut by 6 bases, the J end by 1 base, with 12 bases between.

The genes are TRBV5-1 and TRBJ1-1, with a tentative D call TRBD1 (6 bases). V was pared by 5 bases and J by 0 bases, with 17 bases between. The CDR3 runs to 16 residues. CDR1 SGHRS and CDR2 YFSETQ come from the germline V gene. CDR3 loop: CASRLSQGILNTEAFF. CDR3 coding DNA: TGCGCCAGCAGGCTATCTCAGGGGATCTTGAACACTGAAGCTTTCTTT.

This chain connects TRBV7-8 to TRBJ2-2, with D perhaps given as TRBD1 or TRBD2 (5 bases each). Germline CDR1 SGHVS, CDR2 FQNEAQ. CDR3 length: 15 amino acids. V was shortened by 5 bases and J by 5 bases, with 15 bases between the two germline ends. This chain's CDR3 is CASSTVGTSTGELFF. In DNA form, the CDR3 reads TGTGCCAGCAGCACGGTGGGGACCTCGACCGGGGAGCTGTTTTTT.

V gene TRBV6-5 combines with J gene TRBJ2-1; 8 bases align to TRBD2. Germline CDR1 MNHEY, CDR2 SVGAGI. This CDR3 region has 15 residues. Trimming removed 7 bases from V and 4 bases from J; junction bases left unmatched: 9. The CDR3 region is CASTPTSEGYNEQFF. In DNA form, the CDR3 reads TGTGCCAGCACCCCGACTAGCGAGGGATACAATGAGCAGTTCTTC.

The chain couples TRBV29-1 to TRBJ2-1; 10 bases line up with TRBD2. This CDR3 has 16 residues. Germline V lookup: CDR1 SQVTM, CDR2 ANQGSEA. The ends lost 3 bases at V and 4 bases at J; junction bases unmatched: 9. This CDR3 is CSVEGSEREGYNEQFF. CDR3 nucleotides: TGCAGCGTTGAGGGTTCTGAGCGGGAGGGATACAATGAGCAGTTCTTC.

The V and J genes are TRBV12-5 and TRBJ2-7; 8 nucleotides align to TRBD1. This CDR3 has 15 residues. The junction had 12 bases not matched to a gene; V was cut back by 5 bases and J by 6 bases. Per germline, CDR1 LGHNT and CDR2 FRNRAP. CDR3 sequence: CASGAGQGSLGEQYF. CDR3 sequence (DNA): TGTGCTAGTGGTGCAGGACAGGGCTCCCTCGGCGAGCAGTACTTC.

The chain joins TRBV2 to TRBJ2-7, with 10 bases identical to TRBD2. This CDR3 has 17 amino acids. Germline V CDR1 and CDR2: SNHLY, FYNNEI. V lost 5 bases and J lost 7; bases outside the gene matches: 17. This CDR3 is CASSSTSTSGPIGEQYF. In nucleotides, the CDR3 is TGTGCCAGCAGTTCAACATCGACTAGCGGGCCAATTGGGGAGCAGTACTTC.

The rearrangement joins TRBV11-3 to TRBJ2-1; D is ambiguous. V was pared by 0 bases and J by 6 bases, with 6 bases between. The CDR3 extends over 13 amino acids. Germline values: CDR1 SGHNT, CDR2 YENEEA. Written as DNA, the CDR3 is TGTGCCAGCAGCTTAGAGAGTTTCAATGAGCAGTTCTTC. This gives the protein CASSLESFNEQFF.

The chain couples TRBV19 to TRBJ2-1; TRBD1 matches at 7 bases. Germline V gives CDR1 LNHDA, CDR2 SQIVND (reference sequence). Losses at the gene ends were 3 bases for V and 3 bases for J; bases not matched to a gene: 5. CDR3 size: 15 residues. The chain's CDR3 is CASSIDRANYNEQFF. In nucleotides, the CDR3 is TGTGCCAGTAGTATCGACAGGGCTAACTACAATGAGCAGTTCTTC.

The gene calls are TRBV6-6 and TRBJ2-3; a possible D gene is TRBD1 (5 bases). Germline V lookup: CDR1 MNHNY, CDR2 SVGAGI (reference sequence). V was trimmed by 4 bases and J by 1 base, leaving 15 bases between them. This CDR3 contains 16 residues. CDR3 amino acids: CASSFNQGVGTDTQYF. The DNA of the CDR3 is TGTGCCAGCAGTTTTAACCAAGGGGTGGGCACAGATACGCAGTATTTT.

This sequence joins TRBV4-3 and TRBJ2-5; 7 positions match TRBD1. The CDR3 has 19 residues. Trimming removed 0 bases from V and 4 bases from J; junction bases left unmatched: 17. The V gene's germline CDR1 is LGHNA and CDR2 YSLEER. The chain's CDR3 is CASSQDNVGGDPILETQYF. In DNA form, the CDR3 reads TGCGCCAGCAGCCAAGATAATGTAGGGGGCGACCCTATTCTAGAGACCCAGTACTTC.

The chain joins TRBV10-2 to TRBJ2-1; TRBD2 is a possible D gene (6 bases). CDR1 and CDR2 (germline): WSHSY, SAAADI. This CDR3 is 12 amino acids long. The V gene lost 3 bases and the J gene lost 9 bases, with 9 bases spanning the gap. The CDR3 loop reads CASSDSGVEQFF. CDR3 bases: TGCGCCAGCAGTGATAGCGGAGTTGAGCAGTTCTTC.

The rearrangement joins TRBV6-5 to TRBJ1-3; 9 nucleotides line up with TRBD1. This CDR3 has 16 residues. CDR1 and CDR2 from the germline V gene are MNHEY and SVGAGI. Losses at the gene ends were 0 bases for V and 4 bases for J; bases not matched to a gene: 4. The CDR3 spells CASSYSQGAPGNTIYF. CDR3 nucleotides: TGTGCCAGCAGTTACTCACAGGGGGCGCCCGGAAACACCATATATTTT.